The entry that follows covers one T cell receptor (beta chain) sequence. Sequencing relied on a cDNA template that was reverse transcribed from extracted RNA. Assay used: immunoSEQ multiplex PCR; TCRdb lists only in-frame clones, some missing. The sample has about 200,000 clones, about three fifths seen once; the top ten hold around 0.44%. This specimen comes from a study of CD8+ T cells in alopecia areata. Germline values: CDR1 SGHTS, CDR2 YDEGEE. CDR3 length equals 13 residues. The germline V and J ends were trimmed by 2 bases and 2 bases, with 7 bases remaining between them. This chain links TRBV5-8 with TRBJ2-5; a weak D match, TRBD1 (5 bases). The sample was CD4+ T cells sorted from blood, taken at week 0. This TCR derives from a human donor with alopecia areata. CDR3 sequence: CASSFRVQETQYF. Here the CDR3 DNA reads TGTGCCAGCAGCTTCAGGGTACAAGAGACCCAGTACTTC.